These T cell receptor beta chains were read from a single sample in a study of cytomegalovirus exposure and HLA in healthy donors. Assay: immunoSEQ multiplex PCR; the TCRdb copy retains only in-frame clones and omits some. The sample has about 270,000 clones, 86% seen once. What was sequenced was PBMCs. Receptors were obtained from a middle-aged man in good health and CMV-seropositive. The CDR3 runs from the conserved cysteine through the conserved F or W. The order of the fields is J gene, clone size, V gene, D gene, CDR3 protein, CDR3 DNA. The D gene is left open where the match is weak. Clone size is not always given. Where it is, it says once, few, many or a class for expanded clones.

>TRBJ2-5|-|TRBV6-5|TRBD1
CASSSSGGETQYF
TGTGCCAGCAGTTCCTCAGGGGGAGAGACCCAGTACTTC
>TRBJ1-3|-|TRBV9|TRBD1
CASSPQGAAVGGTIYF
TGTGCCAGCAGCCCTCAGGGGGCTGCAGTCGGTGGCACCATATATTTT
>TRBJ2-1|-|TRBV7-3|TRBD1
CASSLTGDRGYNEQFF
TGTGCCAGCAGCTTAACGGGTGACAGGGGCTACAATGAGCAGTTCTTC
>TRBJ1-2|-|TRBV28|TRBD1
CASSDTKGAVGYTF
TGTGCCAGCAGTGACACCAAGGGGGCGGTAGGCTACACCTTC
>TRBJ1-2|-|TRBV7-8|TRBD1
CASSSGTGGYGYPF
TGTGCCAGCAGCTCTGGGACAGGGGGCTATGGCTACCCCTTC
>TRBJ2-5|-|TRBV4-1|-
CASSFAWERRETQYF
TGCGCCAGCAGTTTTGCTTGGGAGAGGCGGGAGACCCAGTACTTC
>TRBJ2-7|-|TRBV18|-
CASSPPTSRLDEQYF
TGTGCCAGCTCACCACCTACTAGTCGGTTGGACGAGCAGTACTTC
>TRBJ2-5|once|TRBV4-1|TRBD2
CASSRGLAGGQTQYF
TGCGCCAGCAGCCGCGGCTTAGCGGGAGGCCAGACCCAGTACTTC
>TRBJ2-1|-|TRBV10-3|TRBD2
CATWTSGNYNEQFF
TGTGCCACCTGGACTAGCGGGAATTACAATGAGCAGTTCTTC
>TRBJ2-1|-|TRBV28|-
CASSWAGSYNEQFF
TGTGCCAGCAGTTGGGCGGGGTCCTACAATGAGCAGTTCTTC
>TRBJ2-5|once|TRBV12-5|-
CASGSGNGGPQYF
TGTGCTAGTGGTTCCGGGAACGGGGGACCCCAGTACTTC
>TRBJ2-3|-|TRBV13|-
CASSLRAGSSTDTQYF
TGTGCCAGCAGCCTTCGGGCGGGATCTAGCACAGATACGCAGTATTTT
>TRBJ2-3|-|TRBV2|TRBD2
CASKAGGEDTQYF
TGTGCCAGCAAAGCGGGAGGGGAAGATACGCAGTATTTT
>TRBJ2-7|-|TRBV27|TRBD1
CASRPGQATASYEQYF
TGTGCCAGCAGGCCGGGACAGGCGACGGCCTCCTACGAGCAGTACTTC
>TRBJ2-7|-|TRBV27|-
CASSYSDYAYEQYF
TGTGCCAGCAGTTACTCGGACTACGCCTACGAGCAGTACTTC
>TRBJ2-5|-|TRBV19|-
CASSNRGETQYF
TGTGCCAGTAGTAACAGAGGGGAGACCCAGTACTTC
>TRBJ1-6|-|TRBV6-6|-
CASSQEGADSPLHF
TGTGCCAGCAGCCAAGAGGGCGCTGATTCACCCCTCCACTTT
>TRBJ2-1|-|TRBV7-6|-
CASSSPADNYNEQFF
TGTGCCAGCAGTTCACCGGCGGATAATTACAATGAGCAGTTCTTC
>TRBJ1-1|-|TRBV4-1|-
CASSGNRVGNTEAFF
TGCGCCAGCAGCGGGAACAGGGTAGGGAATACTGAAGCTTTCTTT
>TRBJ1-5|-|TRBV28|-
CAVRGGVRHQPQHF
TGTGCGGTCCGGGGGGGGGTCAGGCATCAGCCCCAGCATTTT
>TRBJ2-1|-|TRBV27|-
CASSLEADHSYNEQFF
TGTGCCAGCAGTTTGGAGGCGGACCACTCCTACAATGAGCAGTTCTTC
>TRBJ1-3|-|TRBV6-5|-
CASSSGPGNTIYF
TGTGCCAGCAGTTCAGGCCCTGGAAACACCATATATTTT
>TRBJ2-2|-|TRBV7-3|TRBD1
CASSGSQGAGELFF
TGTGCCAGCAGCGGCTCACAGGGGGCCGGGGAGCTGTTTTTT
>TRBJ2-3|once|TRBV27|TRBD2
CASSFFPGRGLAELTDTQYF
TGTGCCAGCAGCTTCTTCCCGGGACGGGGACTAGCGGAGCTCACAGATACGCAGTATTTT
>TRBJ2-1|-|TRBV19|TRBD2
CASRQSGTSGWDEQFF
TGTGCCAGTAGGCAATCCGGGACTAGCGGGTGGGATGAGCAGTTCTTC
>TRBJ1-1|few|TRBV27|-
CASSPRGGGNTEAFF
TGTGCCAGCAGTCCCCGGGGGGGAGGGAACACTGAAGCTTTCTTT
>TRBJ2-7|-|TRBV5-1|TRBD2
CASSLGPRAGVTYEQYF
TGCGCCAGCAGCTTGGGCCCGAGAGCGGGAGTCACCTACGAGCAGTACTTC
>TRBJ1-3|-|TRBV21-1|-
CARKGTFSSGNTIYF
TGTGCCAGGAAGGGGACATTTTCCTCTGGAAACACCATATATTTT
>TRBJ2-1|-|TRBV10-3|TRBD2
CAISESPSGELSSYNEQFF
TGTGCCATCAGTGAGTCTCCTAGCGGAGAACTCAGCTCCTACAATGAGCAGTTCTTC
>TRBJ2-1|-|TRBV11-3|TRBD2
CASSIAGAYNEQFF
TGTGCCAGCAGCATAGCGGGAGCTTACAATGAGCAGTTCTTC
>TRBJ2-1|-|TRBV5-6|TRBD1
CASSHGTAPTEQFF
TGTGCCAGCAGCCACGGGACAGCGCCAACTGAGCAGTTCTTC
>TRBJ2-4|-|TRBV28|-
CASSLGRLAKNIQYF
TGTGCCAGCAGTTTGGGGAGACTAGCCAAAAACATTCAGTACTTC
>TRBJ2-5|-|TRBV11-2|TRBD1
CASSLGQGGTQYF
TGTGCCAGCAGCTTAGGACAGGGGGGGACCCAGTACTTC
>TRBJ2-1|-|TRBV9|TRBD2
CASSVGSSGRGEQFF
TGTGCCAGCAGCGTAGGGTCTAGCGGGAGGGGTGAGCAGTTCTTC
>TRBJ1-4|-|TRBV14|TRBD1
CASSPHRGRNEKLFF
TGTGCCAGCAGCCCCCACAGGGGGCGAAATGAAAAACTGTTTTTT
>TRBJ2-7|-|TRBV5-1|TRBD1
CASREQGAYEQYF
TGCGCCAGCAGGGAGCAGGGGGCCTACGAGCAGTACTTC
>TRBJ2-1|-|TRBV11-2|-
CASSLEWRAYNEQFF
TGTGCCAGCAGCTTAGAATGGCGGGCCTACAATGAGCAGTTCTTC
>TRBJ2-5|-|TRBV10-3|TRBD2
CAIRDPGGGHETQYF
TGTGCCATCAGGGACCCGGGGGGGGGCCATGAGACCCAGTACTTC